This TCR beta chain derives from a study of T cells in narcolepsy. Whole-study context: Patients with NT1 or NT2 and healthy control donors were enrolled.

Libraries were prepared by immunoSEQ multiplex PCR; TCRdb keeps only in-frame clonotypes and omits some of them. The sample contains about 24,000 clones, almost 85% of which appear only once. Study-wide results and limits: Blood of same and different patients, but not healthy controls, reportedly held recurring autoreactive clonotypes. Comparing one patient's CSF and blood CD4+ clonotypes highlighted HCRT- and TRIB2-specific autoreactive clonotypes. No autoreactive T cell clone sequences appeared in some memory CD4+ repertoires.

This clone has just a few counts. As yet, its antigen is unknown. The ends were cut back, 11 bases at V and 9 bases at J, with 17 bases in the middle. This CDR3 region has 12 residues. Germline lookup yields CDR1 LNHDA and CDR2 SQIVND (reference sequence). Input material: memory (CD45RA-) CD4+ T cells from blood. This chain uses TRBV19 with TRBJ1-3; D is undetermined. This clonotype originated in a human donor in good health. CDR3 residues: CASGQTESTIYF. In nucleotides, the CDR3 is TGTGCCTCCGGGCAGACGGAAAGCACCATATATTTT.